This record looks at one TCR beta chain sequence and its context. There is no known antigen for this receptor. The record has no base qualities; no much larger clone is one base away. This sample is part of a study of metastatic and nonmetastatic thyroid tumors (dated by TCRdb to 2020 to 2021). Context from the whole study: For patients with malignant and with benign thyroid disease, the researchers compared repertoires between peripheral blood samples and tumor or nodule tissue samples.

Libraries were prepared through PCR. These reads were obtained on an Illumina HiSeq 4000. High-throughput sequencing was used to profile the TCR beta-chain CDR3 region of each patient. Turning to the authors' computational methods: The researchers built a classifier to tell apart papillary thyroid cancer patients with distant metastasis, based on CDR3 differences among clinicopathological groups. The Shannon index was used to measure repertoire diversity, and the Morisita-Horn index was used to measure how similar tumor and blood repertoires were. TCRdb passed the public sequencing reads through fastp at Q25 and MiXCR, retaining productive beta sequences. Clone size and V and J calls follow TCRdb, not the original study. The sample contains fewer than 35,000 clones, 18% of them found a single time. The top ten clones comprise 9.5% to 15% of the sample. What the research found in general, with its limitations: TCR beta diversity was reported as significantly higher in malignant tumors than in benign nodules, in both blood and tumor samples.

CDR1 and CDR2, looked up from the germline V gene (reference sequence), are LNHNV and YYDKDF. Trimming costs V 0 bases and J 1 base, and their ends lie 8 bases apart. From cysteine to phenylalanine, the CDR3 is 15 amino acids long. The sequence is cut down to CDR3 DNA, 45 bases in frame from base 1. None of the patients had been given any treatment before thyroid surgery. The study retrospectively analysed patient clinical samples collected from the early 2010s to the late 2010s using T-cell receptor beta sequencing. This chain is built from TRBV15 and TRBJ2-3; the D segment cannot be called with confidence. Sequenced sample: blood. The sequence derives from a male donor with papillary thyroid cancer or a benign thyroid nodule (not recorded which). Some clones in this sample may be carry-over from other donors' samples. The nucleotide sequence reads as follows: TGTGCCACCAGCAGAGAATGGGGTGGCACAGATACGCAGTATTTT. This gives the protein CATSREWGGTDTQYF.